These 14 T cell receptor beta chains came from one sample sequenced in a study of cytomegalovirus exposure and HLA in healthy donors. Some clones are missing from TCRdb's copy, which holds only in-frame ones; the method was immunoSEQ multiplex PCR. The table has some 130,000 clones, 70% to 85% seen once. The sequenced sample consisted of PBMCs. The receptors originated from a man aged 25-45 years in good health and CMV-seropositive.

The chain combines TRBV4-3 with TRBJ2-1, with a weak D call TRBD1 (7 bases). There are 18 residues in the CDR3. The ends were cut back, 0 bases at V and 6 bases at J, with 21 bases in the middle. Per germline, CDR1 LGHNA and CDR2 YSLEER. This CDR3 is CASSQDTGVGRRVNEQFF. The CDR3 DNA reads TGCGCCAGCAGCCAAGACACAGGGGTGGGGAGGAGAGTCAATGAGCAGTTCTTC.

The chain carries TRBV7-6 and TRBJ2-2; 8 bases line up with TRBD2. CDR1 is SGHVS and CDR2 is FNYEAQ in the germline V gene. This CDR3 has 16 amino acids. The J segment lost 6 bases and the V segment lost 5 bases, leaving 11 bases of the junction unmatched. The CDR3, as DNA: TGTGCCAGCAGCGGTACAGGGCGGGGGGTCGCCGGGGAGCTGTTTTTT. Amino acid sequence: CASSGTGRGVAGELFF.

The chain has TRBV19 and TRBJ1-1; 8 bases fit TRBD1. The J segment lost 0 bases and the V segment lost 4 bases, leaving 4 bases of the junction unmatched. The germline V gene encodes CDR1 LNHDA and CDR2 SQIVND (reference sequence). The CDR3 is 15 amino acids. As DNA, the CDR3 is TGTGCCAGTAGTACTAGGGACAGGATGAACACTGAAGCTTTCTTT. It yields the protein CASSTRDRMNTEAFF.

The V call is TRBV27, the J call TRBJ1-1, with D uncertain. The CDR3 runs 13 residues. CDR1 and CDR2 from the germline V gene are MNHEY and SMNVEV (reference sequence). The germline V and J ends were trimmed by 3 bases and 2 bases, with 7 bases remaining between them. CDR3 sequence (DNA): TGTGCCAGCAGTTTTCAGGTAAACACTGAAGCTTTCTTT. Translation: CASSFQVNTEAFF.

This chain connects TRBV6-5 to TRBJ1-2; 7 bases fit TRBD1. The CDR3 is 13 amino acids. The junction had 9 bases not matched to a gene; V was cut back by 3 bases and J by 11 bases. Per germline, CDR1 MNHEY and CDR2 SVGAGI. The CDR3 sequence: CASSYSLQGRYTF. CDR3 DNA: TGTGCCAGCAGTTATTCGTTACAGGGGCGGTACACCTTC.

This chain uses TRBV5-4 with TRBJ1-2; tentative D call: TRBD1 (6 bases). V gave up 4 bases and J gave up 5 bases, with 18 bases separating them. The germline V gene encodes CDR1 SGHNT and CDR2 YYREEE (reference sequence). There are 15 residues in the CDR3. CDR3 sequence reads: CASSPGGGGPYGYTF. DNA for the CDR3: TGTGCCAGCAGCCCGGGGGGAGGGGGACCATATGGCTACACCTTC.

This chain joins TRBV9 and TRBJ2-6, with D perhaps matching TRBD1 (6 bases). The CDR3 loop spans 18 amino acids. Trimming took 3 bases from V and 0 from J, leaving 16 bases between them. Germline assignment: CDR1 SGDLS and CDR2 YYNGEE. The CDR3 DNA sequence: TGTGCCAGCAGCGAATGGGGGCTCGAATACTCTGGGGCCAACGTCCTGACTTTC. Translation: CASSEWGLEYSGANVLTF. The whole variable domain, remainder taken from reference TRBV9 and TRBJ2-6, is DSGVTQTPKHLITATGQRVTLRCSPRSGDLSVYWYQQSLDQGLQFLIQYYNGEERAKGNILERFSAQQFPDLHSELNLSSLELGDSALYFCASSEWGLEYSGANVLTFGAGSRLTVL.

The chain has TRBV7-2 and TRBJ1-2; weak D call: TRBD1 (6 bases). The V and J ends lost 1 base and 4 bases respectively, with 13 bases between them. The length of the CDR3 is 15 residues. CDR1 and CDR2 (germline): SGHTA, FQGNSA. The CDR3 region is CASSLVRDTVYGYTF. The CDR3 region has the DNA TGTGCCAGCAGCTTAGTCCGGGACACGGTCTATGGCTACACCTTC.

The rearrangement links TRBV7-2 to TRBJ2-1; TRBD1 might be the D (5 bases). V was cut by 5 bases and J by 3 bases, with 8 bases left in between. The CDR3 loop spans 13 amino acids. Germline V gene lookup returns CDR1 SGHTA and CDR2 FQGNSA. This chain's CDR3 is CASSRQNYNEQFF. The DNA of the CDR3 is TGTGCCAGCAGCCGACAGAACTACAATGAGCAGTTCTTC.

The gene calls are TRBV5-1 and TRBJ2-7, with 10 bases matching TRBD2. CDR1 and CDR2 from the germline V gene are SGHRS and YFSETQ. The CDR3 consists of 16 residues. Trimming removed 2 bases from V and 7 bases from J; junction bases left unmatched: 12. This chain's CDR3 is CASSFTSGTGSGEQYF. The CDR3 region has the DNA TGCGCCAGCAGCTTTACTAGCGGGACAGGATCGGGGGAGCAGTACTTC.

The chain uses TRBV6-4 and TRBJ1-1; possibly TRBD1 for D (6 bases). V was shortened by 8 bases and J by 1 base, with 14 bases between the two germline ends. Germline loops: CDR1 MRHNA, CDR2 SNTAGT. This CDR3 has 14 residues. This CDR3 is CASSPGHSNTEAFF. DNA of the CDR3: TGTGCCAGCTCCCCGGGACACTCGAACACTGAAGCTTTCTTT.

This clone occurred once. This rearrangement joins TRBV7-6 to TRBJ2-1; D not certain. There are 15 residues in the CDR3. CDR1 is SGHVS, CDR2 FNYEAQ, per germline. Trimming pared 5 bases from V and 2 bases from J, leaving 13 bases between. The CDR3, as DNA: TGTGCCAGCAGCCTAACCTACTCGGCCTACAATGAGCAGTTCTTC. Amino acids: CASSLTYSAYNEQFF. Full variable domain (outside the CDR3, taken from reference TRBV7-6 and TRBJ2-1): GAGVSQSPRYKVTKRGQDVALRCDPISGHVSLYWYRQALGQGPEFLTYFNYEAQQDKSGLPNDRFSAERPEGSISTLTIQRTEQRDSAMYRCASSLTYSAYNEQFFGPGTRLTVL.

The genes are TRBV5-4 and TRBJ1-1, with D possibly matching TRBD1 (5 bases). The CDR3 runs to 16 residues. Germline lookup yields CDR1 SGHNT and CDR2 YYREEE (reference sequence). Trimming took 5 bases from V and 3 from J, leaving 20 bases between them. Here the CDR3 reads CASRSKDGGGDTEAFF. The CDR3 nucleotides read TGTGCCAGCAGGTCTAAGGATGGCGGGGGGGACACTGAAGCTTTCTTT.

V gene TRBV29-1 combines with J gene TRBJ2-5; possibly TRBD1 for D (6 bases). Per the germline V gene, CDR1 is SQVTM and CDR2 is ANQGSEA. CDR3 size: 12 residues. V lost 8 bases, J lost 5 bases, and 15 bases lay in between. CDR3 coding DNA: TGCAGCCTTTGGACAGCCGGGGAGACCCAGTACTTC. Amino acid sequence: CSLWTAGETQYF.